One TCR beta chain is described in this entry. Using immunoSEQ multiplex PCR, the repertoire was profiled, and TCRdb retains in-frame clones only, with some absent. The sample has about 230,000 clones, around 86% seen once; the top ten hold under 14%. This CDR3 is built from 14 residues. Per the germline V gene, CDR1 is SGHTA and CDR2 is FQGNSA. V shed 3 bases, J shed 5 bases, and the junction held 3 bases outside the gene matches. The data were obtained in a study of blood T cell repertoires in COVID-19. The chain joins TRBV7-2 to TRBJ2-2; 7 bases align to TRBD2. The clonotype was recovered from a man in his fifties or sixties with COVID-19, enrolled during active disease. The sequencing input was peripheral blood. CDR3 protein: CASSLGGTTGELFF. The DNA of the CDR3 is TGTGCCAGCAGCTTGGGGGGGACGACCGGGGAGCTGTTTTTT.